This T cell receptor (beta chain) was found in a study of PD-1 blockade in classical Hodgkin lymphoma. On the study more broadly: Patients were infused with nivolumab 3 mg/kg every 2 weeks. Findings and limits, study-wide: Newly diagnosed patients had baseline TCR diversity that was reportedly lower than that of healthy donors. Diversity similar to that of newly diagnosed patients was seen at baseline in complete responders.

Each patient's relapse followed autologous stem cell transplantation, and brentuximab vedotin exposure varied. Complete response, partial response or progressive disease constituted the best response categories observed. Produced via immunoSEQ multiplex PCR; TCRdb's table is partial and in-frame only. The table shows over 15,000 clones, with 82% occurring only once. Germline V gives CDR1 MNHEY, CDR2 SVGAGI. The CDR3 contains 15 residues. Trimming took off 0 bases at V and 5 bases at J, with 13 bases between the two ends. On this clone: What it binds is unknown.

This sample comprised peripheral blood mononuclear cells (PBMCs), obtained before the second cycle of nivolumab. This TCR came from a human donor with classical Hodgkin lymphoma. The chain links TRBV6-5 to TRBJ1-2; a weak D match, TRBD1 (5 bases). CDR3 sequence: CASSYSKPGRYGYTF. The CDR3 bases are TGTGCCAGCAGTTACTCGAAACCGGGACGATATGGCTACACCTTC.